This is a list of T cell receptor beta chains from one sample in a study of T cells in localized non-small cell lung cancer. TCRdb's table, derived via immunoSEQ multiplex PCR, lists solely in-frame clones and lacks some. The sample includes about 52,000 clones, around nine tenths of them seen just once. The sample here was PBMCs, taken before any cancer treatment. These receptors were collected from a female donor with stage II lung adenocarcinoma. Each CDR3 is given with its conserved first and last residue. The order of the fields is CDR3 protein, CDR3 DNA, J gene, V gene, clone size, D gene. D genes are given only for firm matches. The size of a clone is reported for some rows only, either as once, few or many, or as a class for expanded clones.

CASSPPVRSYEQYF	TGTGCCAGCAGCCCGCCGGTCAGGTCCTACGAGCAGTACTTC	TRBJ2-7	TRBV7-9	NA	NA
CASSFLEQPQHF	TGTGCCAGCAGCTTTCTTGAACAGCCCCAGCATTTT	TRBJ1-5	TRBV5-6	few	NA
CASSQVRSGNTIYF	TGCGCCAGCAGCCAAGTACGGTCTGGAAACACCATATATTTT	TRBJ1-3	TRBV4-1	few	NA
CASSDRHSPSTDTQYF	TGTGCCAGCAGTGACAGGCACAGCCCTAGCACAGATACGCAGTATTTT	TRBJ2-3	TRBV11-2	NA	NA
CASSFGQGYNEQFF	TGTGCCAGCAGTTTTGGACAGGGGTACAATGAGCAGTTCTTC	TRBJ2-1	TRBV28	NA	TRBD1
CASSLVPGTGPFGELFF	TGTGCCAGCAGCTTAGTGCCCGGGACAGGGCCATTCGGGGAGCTGTTTTTT	TRBJ2-2	TRBV7-3	NA	TRBD1
CASSVGPEGGEKLFF	TGTGCCAGCAGCGTAGGGCCGGAGGGAGGTGAAAAACTGTTTTTT	TRBJ1-4	TRBV9	NA	NA
CASSYSSGANVLTF	TGTGCCAGCAGTTACAGCTCTGGGGCCAACGTCCTGACTTTC	TRBJ2-6	TRBV27	NA	NA
CASSYRKGGRDGYTF	TGTGCCAGCAGTTACCGAAAGGGGGGGCGGGATGGCTACACCTTC	TRBJ1-2	TRBV6-5	NA	NA
CASSLAGVSYNEQFF	TGTGCCAGCAGCTTAGCAGGAGTCTCCTACAATGAGCAGTTCTTC	TRBJ2-1	TRBV7-6	NA	NA
CAISSREGNPIAEQFF	TGTGCCATCAGCTCCAGGGAGGGGAACCCAATTGCCGAGCAGTTCTTC	TRBJ2-1	TRBV10-3	NA	TRBD2
CASKGSDSPLHF	TGTGCCAGCAAGGGGTCAGATTCACCCCTCCACTTT	TRBJ1-6	TRBV2	few	NA
CASSQVNLVTTYEQYF	TGCGCCAGCAGCCAAGTAAATCTCGTAACAACCTACGAGCAGTACTTC	TRBJ2-7	TRBV4-1	few	NA
CASSQDGGSGNTIYF	TGCGCCAGCAGCCAAGATGGGGGCTCTGGAAACACCATATATTTT	TRBJ1-3	TRBV4-1	NA	NA
CASAGPFYEQYF	TGTGCCAGCGCTGGACCCTTCTACGAGCAGTACTTC	TRBJ2-7	TRBV27	once	NA
CASSRSSTKGAGGYTF	TGTGCCAGCAGTCGTTCATCCACCAAGGGGGCGGGAGGCTACACCTTC	TRBJ1-2	TRBV27	NA	TRBD1
CASGWDIRGTNEKLFF	TGTGCTAGTGGTTGGGATATCAGGGGGACTAATGAAAAACTGTTTTTT	TRBJ1-4	TRBV12-5	NA	TRBD1
CASRMYGEAFQAFF	TGTGCCAGCAGAATGTACGGTGAGGCGTTTCAAGCTTTCTTT	TRBJ1-1	TRBV6-1	once	NA
CASSYSVSGNTIYF	TGTGCCAGCAGCTACAGTGTCTCTGGAAACACCATATATTTT	TRBJ1-3	TRBV7-9	NA	NA
CASSYGSAGTEAFF	TGTGCCAGCAGTTACGGGAGCGCCGGCACTGAAGCTTTCTTT	TRBJ1-1	TRBV6-6	once	NA
CANGAGKAYEQYF	TGTGCCAACGGGGCAGGGAAGGCGTACGAGCAGTACTTC	TRBJ2-7	TRBV2	NA	NA
CASSPDPPGTGELFF	TGCGCCAGCAGCCCGGACCCCCCGGGGACCGGGGAGCTGTTTTTT	TRBJ2-2	TRBV5-1	NA	NA
CASNLLEGGINEQFF	TGTGCCAGCAACCTCCTTGAGGGGGGCATAAATGAGCAGTTCTTC	TRBJ2-1	TRBV7-9	NA	NA
CASSASRQGRSTEAFF	TGTGCCAGCAGCGCAAGCCGACAGGGGAGGAGCACTGAAGCTTTCTTT	TRBJ1-1	TRBV5-6	few	TRBD1